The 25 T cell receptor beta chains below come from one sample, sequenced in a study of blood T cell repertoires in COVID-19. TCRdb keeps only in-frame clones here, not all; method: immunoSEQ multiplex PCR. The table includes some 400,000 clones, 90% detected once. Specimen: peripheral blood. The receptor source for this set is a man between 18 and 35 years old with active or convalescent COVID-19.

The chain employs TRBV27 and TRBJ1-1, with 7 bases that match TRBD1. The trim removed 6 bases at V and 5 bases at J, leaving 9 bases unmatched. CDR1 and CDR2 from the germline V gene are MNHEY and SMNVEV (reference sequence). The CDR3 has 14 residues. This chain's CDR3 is CASRETGLGTEAFF. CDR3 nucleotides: TGTGCCAGCAGGGAGACAGGGTTGGGTACTGAAGCTTTCTTT.

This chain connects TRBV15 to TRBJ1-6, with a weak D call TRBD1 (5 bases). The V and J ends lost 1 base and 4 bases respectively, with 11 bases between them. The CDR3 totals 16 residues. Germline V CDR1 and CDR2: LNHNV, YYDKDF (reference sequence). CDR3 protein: CATSRGPTDYNSPLHF. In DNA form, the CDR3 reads TGTGCCACCAGCAGAGGCCCGACAGATTATAATTCACCCCTCCACTTT.

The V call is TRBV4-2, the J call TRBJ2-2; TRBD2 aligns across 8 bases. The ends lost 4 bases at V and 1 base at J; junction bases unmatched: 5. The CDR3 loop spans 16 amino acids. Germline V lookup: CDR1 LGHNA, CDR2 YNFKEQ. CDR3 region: CASSPIAGRNTGELFF. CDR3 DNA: TGTGCCAGCAGCCCGATAGCGGGGAGGAACACCGGGGAGCTGTTTTTT.

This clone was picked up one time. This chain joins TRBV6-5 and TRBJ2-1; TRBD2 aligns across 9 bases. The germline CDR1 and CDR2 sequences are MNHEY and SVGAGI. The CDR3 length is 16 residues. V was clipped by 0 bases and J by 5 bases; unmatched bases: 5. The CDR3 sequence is CASSYSLLAGNNEQFF. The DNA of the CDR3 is TGTGCCAGCAGTTACTCGTTGCTAGCGGGGAACAATGAGCAGTTCTTC.

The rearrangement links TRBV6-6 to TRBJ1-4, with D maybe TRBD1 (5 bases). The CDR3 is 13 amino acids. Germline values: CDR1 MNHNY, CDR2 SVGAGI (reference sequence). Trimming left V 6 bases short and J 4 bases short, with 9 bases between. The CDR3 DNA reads TGTGCCAGCAGCTCAGGGCGTAATGAAAAACTGTTTTTT. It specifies CASSSGRNEKLFF.

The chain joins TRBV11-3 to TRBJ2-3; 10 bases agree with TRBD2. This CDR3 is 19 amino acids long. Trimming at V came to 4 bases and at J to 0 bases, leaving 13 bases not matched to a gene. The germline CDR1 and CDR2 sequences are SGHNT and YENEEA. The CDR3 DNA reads TGTGCCAGCAGCTCCCGAAGCGGGGGGGCCCGTGGTAGCACAGATACGCAGTATTTT. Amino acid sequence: CASSSRSGGARGSTDTQYF.

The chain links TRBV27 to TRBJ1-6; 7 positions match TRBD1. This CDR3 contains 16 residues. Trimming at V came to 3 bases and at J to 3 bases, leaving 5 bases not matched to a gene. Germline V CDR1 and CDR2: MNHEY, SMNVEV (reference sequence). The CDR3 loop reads CASSFDRVNYNSPLHF. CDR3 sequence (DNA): TGTGCCAGCAGTTTTGACAGGGTAAACTATAATTCACCCCTCCACTTT.

In nucleotides, the CDR3 is TGTGCCAGCAGCTCCACTAGCGGGGGTGCCTCCTACGAGCAGTACTTC. Its protein product is CASSSTSGGASYEQYF. The chain has TRBV5-5 and TRBJ2-7; 11 positions match TRBD2. V lost 3 bases and J lost 0; bases outside the gene matches: 5. Germline CDR1 reads SGHKS; CDR2 reads YYEKEE (reference sequence). This CDR3 region has 16 residues.

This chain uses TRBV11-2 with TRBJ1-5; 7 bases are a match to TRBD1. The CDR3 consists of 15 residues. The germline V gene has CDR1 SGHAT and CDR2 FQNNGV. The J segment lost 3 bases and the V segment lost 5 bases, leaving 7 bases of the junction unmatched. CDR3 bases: TGTGCCAGCAGCGCGGCCACAGGGGTCAATCAGCCCCAGCATTTT. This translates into CASSAATGVNQPQHF.

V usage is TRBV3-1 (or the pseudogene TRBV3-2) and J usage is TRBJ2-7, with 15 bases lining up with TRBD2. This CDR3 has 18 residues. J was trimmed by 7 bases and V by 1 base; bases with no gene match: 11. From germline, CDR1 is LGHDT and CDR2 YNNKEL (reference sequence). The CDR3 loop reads CASSQVVRTSGRAGEQYF. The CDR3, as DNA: TGTGCCAGCAGCCAAGTTGTGCGGACTAGCGGGAGGGCGGGTGAGCAGTACTTC.

The CDR3 loop is CATSEYSGNYNEQFF. CDR3 DNA: TGTGCCACATCAGAATATAGCGGAAATTACAATGAGCAGTTCTTC. The rearrangement joins TRBV10-3 to TRBJ2-1; the D gene is possibly TRBD2 (6 bases). Deletions cut 10 bases from V and 4 bases from J, with 20 bases between. This CDR3 region has 15 residues. Per germline, CDR1 ENHRY and CDR2 SYGVKD.

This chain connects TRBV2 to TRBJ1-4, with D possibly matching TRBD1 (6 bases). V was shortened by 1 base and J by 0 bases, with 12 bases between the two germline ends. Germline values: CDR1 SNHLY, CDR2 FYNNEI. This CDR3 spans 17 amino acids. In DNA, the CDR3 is TGTGCCAGCAGTGAAGTGCACCCAGGGGCAACTAATGAAAAACTGTTTTTT. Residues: CASSEVHPGATNEKLFF.

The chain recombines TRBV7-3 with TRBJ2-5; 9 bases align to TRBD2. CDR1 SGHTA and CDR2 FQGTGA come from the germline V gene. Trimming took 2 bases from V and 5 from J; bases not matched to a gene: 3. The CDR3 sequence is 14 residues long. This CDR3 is CASSLVAGVETQYF. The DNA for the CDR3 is TGTGCCAGCAGCTTAGTAGCGGGGGTTGAGACCCAGTACTTC.

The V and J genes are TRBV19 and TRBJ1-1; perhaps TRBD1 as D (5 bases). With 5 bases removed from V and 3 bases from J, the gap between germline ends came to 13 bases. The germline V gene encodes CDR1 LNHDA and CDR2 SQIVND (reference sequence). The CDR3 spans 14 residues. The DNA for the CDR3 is TGTGCCAGTAGTGTCAAGGGGAGGGACACTGAAGCTTTCTTT. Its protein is CASSVKGRDTEAFF.

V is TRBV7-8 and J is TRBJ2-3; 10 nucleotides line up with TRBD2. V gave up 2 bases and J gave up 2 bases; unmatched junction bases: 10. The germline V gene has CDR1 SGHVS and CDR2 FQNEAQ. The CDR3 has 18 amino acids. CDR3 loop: CASSLFPSGGAYTDTQYF. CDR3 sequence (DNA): TGTGCCAGCAGCTTATTCCCCAGCGGGGGGGCATACACAGATACGCAGTATTTT.

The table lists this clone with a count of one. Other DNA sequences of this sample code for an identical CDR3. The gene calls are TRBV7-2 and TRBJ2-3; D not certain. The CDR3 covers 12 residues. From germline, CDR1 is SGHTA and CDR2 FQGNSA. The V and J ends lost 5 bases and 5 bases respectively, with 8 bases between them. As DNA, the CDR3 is TGTGCCAGCAGCCGAGCGAGAGATACGCAGTATTTT. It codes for CASSRARDTQYF.

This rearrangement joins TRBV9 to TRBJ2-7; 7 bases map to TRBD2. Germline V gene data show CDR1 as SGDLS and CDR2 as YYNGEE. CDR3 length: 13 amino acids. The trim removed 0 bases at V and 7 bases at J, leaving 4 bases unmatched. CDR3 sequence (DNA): TGTGCCAGCAGCGTAGACGGGGGAGGGGAGCAGTACTTC. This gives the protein CASSVDGGGEQYF. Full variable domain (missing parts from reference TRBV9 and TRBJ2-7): DSGVTQTPKHLITATGQRVTLRCSPRSGDLSVYWYQQSLDQGLQFLIQYYNGEERAKGNILERFSAQQFPDLHSELNLSSLELGDSALYFCASSVDGGGEQYFGPGTRLTVT.

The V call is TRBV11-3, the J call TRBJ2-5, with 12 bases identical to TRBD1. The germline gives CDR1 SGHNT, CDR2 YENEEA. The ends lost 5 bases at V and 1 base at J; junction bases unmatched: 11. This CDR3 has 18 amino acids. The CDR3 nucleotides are TGTGCCAGCAGCCCGGGGACAGGGGGCGTTGGACCCCAAGAGACCCAGTACTTC. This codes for CASSPGTGGVGPQETQYF. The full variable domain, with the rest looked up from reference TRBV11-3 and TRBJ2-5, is EAGVVQSPRYKIIEKKQPVAFWCNPISGHNTLYWYLQNLGQGPELLIRYENEEAVDDSQLPKDRFSAERLKGVDSTLKIQPAELGDSAVYLCASSPGTGGVGPQETQYFGPGTRLLVL.

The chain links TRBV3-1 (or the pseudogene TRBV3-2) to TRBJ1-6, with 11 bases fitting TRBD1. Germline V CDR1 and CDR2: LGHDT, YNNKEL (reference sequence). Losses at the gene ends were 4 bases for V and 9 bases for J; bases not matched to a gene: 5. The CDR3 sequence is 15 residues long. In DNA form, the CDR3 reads TGTGCCAGCAGCCTTACGGACAGGGGGCGTTCACCCCTCCACTTT. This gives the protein CASSLTDRGRSPLHF.

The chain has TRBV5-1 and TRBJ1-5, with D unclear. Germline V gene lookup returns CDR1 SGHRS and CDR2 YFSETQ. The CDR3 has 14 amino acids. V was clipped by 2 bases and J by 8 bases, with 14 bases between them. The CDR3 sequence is CASSFSGLREPQHF. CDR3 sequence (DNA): TGCGCCAGCAGCTTTTCCGGACTTCGTGAGCCCCAGCATTTT.

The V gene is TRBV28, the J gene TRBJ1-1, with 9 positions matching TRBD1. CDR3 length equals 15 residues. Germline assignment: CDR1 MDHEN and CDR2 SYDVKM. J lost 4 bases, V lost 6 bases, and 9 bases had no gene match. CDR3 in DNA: TGTGCCAGCAGCCCAGGACAGGGGTGGGTCACTGAAGCTTTCTTT. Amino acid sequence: CASSPGQGWVTEAFF.

The CDR3 here is CASSDDGGSGNTIYF. The CDR3 DNA reads TGCGCCAGCAGCGACGACGGGGGCTCTGGAAACACCATATATTTT. This chain uses TRBV5-1 with TRBJ1-3, with a possible D match to TRBD1 (5 bases). V was clipped by 4 bases and J by 0 bases, with 11 bases between them. There are 15 residues in the CDR3. CDR1 is SGHRS, CDR2 YFSETQ, per germline.

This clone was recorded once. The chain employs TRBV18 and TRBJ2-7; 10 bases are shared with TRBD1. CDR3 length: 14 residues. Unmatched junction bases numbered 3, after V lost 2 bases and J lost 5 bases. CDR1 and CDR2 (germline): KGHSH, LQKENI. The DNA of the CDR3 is TGTGCCAGCTCACCAACGACAGGGGGCCACGAGCAGTACTTC. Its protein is CASSPTTGGHEQYF.

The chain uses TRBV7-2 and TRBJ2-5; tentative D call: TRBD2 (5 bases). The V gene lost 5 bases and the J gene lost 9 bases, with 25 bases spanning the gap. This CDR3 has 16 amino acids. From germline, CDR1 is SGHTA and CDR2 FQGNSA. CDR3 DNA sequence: TGTGCCAGCAGCGCAAGCACTAGGCGGGCCACAGTGTCCCAGTACTTC. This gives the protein CASSASTRRATVSQYF.

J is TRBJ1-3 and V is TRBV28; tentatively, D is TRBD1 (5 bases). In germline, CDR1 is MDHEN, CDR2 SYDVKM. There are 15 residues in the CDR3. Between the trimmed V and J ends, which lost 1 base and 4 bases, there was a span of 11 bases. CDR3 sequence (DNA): TGTGCCAGCAGTTTATCCGGGGGACCGGGAAACACCATATATTTT. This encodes CASSLSGGPGNTIYF.